This T cell receptor (beta chain) was observed in a study of graft-versus-host responses after intestinal transplantation. Overall study: Anti-thymocyte globulin served as induction for all recipients, who then took tacrolimus and steroids for approximately three years.

Produced via immunoSEQ multiplex PCR; TCRdb's table is partial and in-frame only. The sample has about 46,000 clones, over 80% seen once. Trimming stripped 5 bases from V and 1 base from J, with 14 bases between. CDR1 and CDR2 from the germline V gene are LNHDA and SQIVND (reference sequence). The length of the CDR3 is 16 residues. The material was PBMCs, obtained 786 days after a first intestinal transplant, on the day of a second. The rearrangement joins TRBV19 to TRBJ1-4, with D perhaps matching TRBD1 (5 bases). The sequence came from a human patient who received an intestinal transplant, so some T cells may come from the graft donor. The DNA of the CDR3 is TGTGCCAGTAGTGTGCAGGGAACGGTAACTAATGAAAAACTGTTTTTT. Translating it yields CASSVQGTVTNEKLFF.